This T cell receptor (beta chain) came from a study of human thymus T cells. V lost 2 bases, J lost 4 bases, and 15 bases lay in between. CDR3 length: 15 amino acids. Germline CDR1 and CDR2: SGHRS and YFSETQ. Thymus was obtained from resections taken during corrective heart surgery. Some clones are missing from TCRdb's copy, which holds only in-frame ones; the method was immunoSEQ multiplex PCR. The table has some 130,000 clones, 90% to 95% seen once. The sequenced sample consisted of thymus tissue. The source of this sequence is a boy under two years old with a congenital heart defect but otherwise immunologically healthy. The chain joins TRBV5-1 to TRBJ2-5; D is possibly TRBD1 or TRBD2 (5 bases each). CDR3 nucleotide sequence: TGCGCCAGCAGCTTCTGGCAGGGAGTAGTAGAGACCCAGTACTTC. Translated: CASSFWQGVVETQYF.